These T cell receptor beta chains were read from a single sample in a study of monozygotic twins with inflammatory bowel disease. TCRdb re-called the 5' RACE reads; every CDR3 protein appears as one record, without DNA. Its clone listing holds approximately 400,000 distinct CDR3 sequences. The specimen was blood. All receptors derive from a human donor with ulcerative colitis or Crohn's disease, or a healthy co-twin of an affected twin (not recorded which). Both conserved end residues are part of each CDR3.

j_gene | v_gene | CDR3aa
TRBJ2-2 | TRBV5-1 | CASTFGLTANTGELFF
TRBJ2-4 | TRBV20-1 | CSARDFTGVGNIQYF
TRBJ1-2 | TRBV10-2 | CASSETGTGFGYTF
TRBJ2-7 | TRBV4-1 | CASSLQTLQPGLTRSYEQYF
TRBJ1-1 | TRBV24-1 | CATSDWGETEAFF
TRBJ2-7 | TRBV6-5 | CASSYLGTGVNYEQYF
TRBJ1-1 | TRBV29-1 | CSVREAGGHTEAFF
TRBJ2-7 | TRBV30 | CAWKVDRTYEQYF
TRBJ2-1 | TRBV2 | CASSGPGAGGNEQFF
TRBJ1-6 | TRBV18 | CASSTGGEGSLHF
TRBJ2-3 | TRBV29-1 | CSVEPRNTQYF
TRBJ1-5 | TRBV6-5 | CASSYSGQNQPQHF
TRBJ2-5 | TRBV28 | CASSQQIQETQYF
TRBJ2-1 | TRBV15 | CATSRGRGEQFF
TRBJ2-7 | TRBV28 | CASSLASGGSYEQYF
TRBJ2-7 | TRBV7-2 | CASSNNRVAYEQYF
TRBJ2-1 | TRBV29-1 | CSARTSGGDNEQFF
TRBJ1-2 | TRBV3-1 | CASSQDDYGYTF
TRBJ2-7 | TRBV15 | CATSRSLSEQYF
TRBJ1-4 | TRBV7-6 | CASSLQWGVREKLFF
TRBJ1-1 | TRBV3-1 | CASSQEGDDRDAFF
TRBJ1-1 | TRBV5-1 | CASSLEAGVGTEAFF
TRBJ1-5 | TRBV15 | CATSSVRDGGQPQHF
TRBJ2-6 | TRBV30 | CAWSNHVGVIRNVLTF
TRBJ2-7 | TRBV6-2/TRBV6-3 | CASSERGRVLEQYF
TRBJ2-1 | TRBV19 | CASSILAGGVHNEQFF